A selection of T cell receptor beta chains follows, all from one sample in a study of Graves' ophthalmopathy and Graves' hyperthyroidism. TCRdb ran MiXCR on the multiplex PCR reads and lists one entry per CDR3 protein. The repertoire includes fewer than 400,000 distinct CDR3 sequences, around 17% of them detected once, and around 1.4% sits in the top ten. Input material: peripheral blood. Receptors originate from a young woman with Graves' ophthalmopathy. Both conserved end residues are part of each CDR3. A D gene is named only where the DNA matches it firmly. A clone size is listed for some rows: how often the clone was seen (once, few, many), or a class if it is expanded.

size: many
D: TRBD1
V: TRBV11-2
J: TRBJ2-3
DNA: TGTGCCAGCAGCTTATATTTACTCGGGACAGGGAGCACAGATACGCAGTATTTT
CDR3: CASSLYLLGTGSTDTQYF

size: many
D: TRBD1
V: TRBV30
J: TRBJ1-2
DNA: TGTGCCTGGACCGAGGACAGGGAGAAGTATGGCTACACCTTC
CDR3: CAWTEDREKYGYTF

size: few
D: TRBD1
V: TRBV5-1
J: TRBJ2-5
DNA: TGCGCCAGCAGCTTGGAACCGGGACAGGGGGCCCTAGCGGCTTACTTC
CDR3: CASSLEPGQGALAAYF

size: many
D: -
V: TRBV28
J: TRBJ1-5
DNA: TGTGCCAGCAGTTTGGGGGGAGGGAGCAATCAGCCCCAGCATTTT
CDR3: CASSLGGGSNQPQHF

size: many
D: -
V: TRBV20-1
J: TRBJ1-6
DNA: TGCAGTGCTAGAGATATTAGGAAGGATAATTCACCCCTCCACTTT
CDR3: CSARDIRKDNSPLHF

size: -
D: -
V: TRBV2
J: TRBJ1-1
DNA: TGTGCCAGCAGTGAATACTTAGGTCAGGGGGCTTTCTTT
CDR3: CASSEYLGQGAFF

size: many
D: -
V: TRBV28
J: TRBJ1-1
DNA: TGTGCCAGCAGTTTAAGAGGGGCTGAAGCTTTCTTT
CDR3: CASSLRGAEAFF

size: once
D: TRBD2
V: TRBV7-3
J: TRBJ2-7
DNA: TGTGCCAGCAGCCCACAAGCGGGATCCTACGAGCAGTACTTC
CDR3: CASSPQAGSYEQYF

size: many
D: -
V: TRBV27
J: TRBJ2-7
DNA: TGTGCCAGCAGCCCCGGTCTAAGTTCCTACGAGCAGTACTTC
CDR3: CASSPGLSSYEQYF

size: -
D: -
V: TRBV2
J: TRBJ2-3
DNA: TGTGCCAGCAGACGGGTCACAGATACGCAGTATTTT
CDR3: CASRRVTDTQYF

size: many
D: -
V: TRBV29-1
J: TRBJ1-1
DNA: TGCACCCCGGTTAGGGGAACTGAAGCTTTCTTT
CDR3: CTPVRGTEAFF

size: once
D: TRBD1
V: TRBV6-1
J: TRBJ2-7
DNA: TGTGCCAGCAGGTGGACAGGGAATTACGAGCAGTACTTC
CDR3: CASRWTGNYEQYF

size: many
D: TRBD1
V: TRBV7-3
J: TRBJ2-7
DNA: TGTGCCAGCAGCTTAAGATTGGGGCAACAGGGGTCTCCGGCCGGCGAGCAGTACTTC
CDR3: CASSLRLGQQGSPAGEQYF

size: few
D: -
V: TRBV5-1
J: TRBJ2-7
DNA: TGCGCCAGCAGCTTGGGGGTGACAGCAAACTCCTACGAGCAGTACTTC
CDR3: CASSLGVTANSYEQYF

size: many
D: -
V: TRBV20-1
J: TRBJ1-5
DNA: TGCAGTGCTAGACGACAGGCTAATCAGCCCCAGCATTTT
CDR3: CSARRQANQPQHF

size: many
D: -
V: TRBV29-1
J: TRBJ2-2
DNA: TGCAGCGTTGAAGATGGGGCTTTCCGGGGCACCGGGGAGCTGTTTTTT
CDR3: CSVEDGAFRGTGELFF

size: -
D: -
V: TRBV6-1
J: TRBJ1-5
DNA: TGTGCCAGCAGTGCGGGGGCAGGGATGGGATATAGCAATCAGCCCCAGCATTTT
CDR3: CASSAGAGMGYSNQPQHF

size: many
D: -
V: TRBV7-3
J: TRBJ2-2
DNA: TGTGCCAGCAGCTTGGGGGTACCCAACAGACGAGGGGAGCTGTTTTTT
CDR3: CASSLGVPNRRGELFF